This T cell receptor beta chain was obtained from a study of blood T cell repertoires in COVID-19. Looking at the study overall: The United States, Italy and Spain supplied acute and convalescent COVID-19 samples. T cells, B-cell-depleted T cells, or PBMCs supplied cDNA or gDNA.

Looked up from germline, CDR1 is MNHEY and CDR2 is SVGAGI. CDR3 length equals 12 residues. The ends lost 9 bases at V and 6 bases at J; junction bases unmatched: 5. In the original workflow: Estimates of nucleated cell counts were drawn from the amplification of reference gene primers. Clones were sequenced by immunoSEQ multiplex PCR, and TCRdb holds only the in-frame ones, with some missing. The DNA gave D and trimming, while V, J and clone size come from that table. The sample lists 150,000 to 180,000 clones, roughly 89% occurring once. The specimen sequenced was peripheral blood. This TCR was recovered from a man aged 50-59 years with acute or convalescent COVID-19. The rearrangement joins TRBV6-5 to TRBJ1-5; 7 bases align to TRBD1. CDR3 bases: TGTGCCAGGATACAGGGGATTCAGCCCCAGCATTTT. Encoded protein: CARIQGIQPQHF.